Listed below are T cell receptor beta chains from one sample, sequenced in a study of T-cell memory formation after mild COVID-19. From the 5' RACE reads, TCRdb called clonotypes with MiXCR, one entry per CDR3 protein. Of a few hundred thousand distinct CDR3 sequences in the sample, more than 15% were seen once. The source material was PBMCs or a T cell subset sorted from them (not recorded which). The receptors derive from a man aged 18 to 29 who had mild COVID-19 (a few samples of this study predate the infection). Cell type and time point are not known. Each CDR3 is given with its conserved first and last residue. Fields, in order: clone size, V gene, J gene, D gene, CDR3 DNA, CDR3 protein. D genes are given only for firm matches. Not every row has a clone size; where given, it reads once, few, many or a size class.

>few|TRBV13|TRBJ1-3|.
TGTGCCAGCAGCCGGGGCGAGGCGCGTCGGGGAAACACCATATATTTT
CASSRGEARRGNTIYF
>few|TRBV15|TRBJ2-7|.
TGTGCCACCAGCAGAGGAGGACTCCCCCTCTACGAGCAGTACTTC
CATSRGGLPLYEQYF
>.|TRBV5-4|TRBJ1-2|.
TGTGCCAGCAGCTTGTCGCCAGCTAAGCGCTACACCTTC
CASSLSPAKRYTF
>few|TRBV7-2|TRBJ2-7|TRBD2
TGTGCCAGCAGCTCCCGGACTAGCGGGGCCTACGAGCAGTACTTC
CASSSRTSGAYEQYF
>many|TRBV5-4|TRBJ1-1|.
TGTGCCAGCAGCTTGGTCCGGGTGGAGGGCACTGAAGCTTTCTTT
CASSLVRVEGTEAFF
>few|TRBV7-2|TRBJ2-5|TRBD2
TGTGCCACCGGAACTACTAGCGGGGGAGCAGAGACCCAGTACTTC
CATGTTSGGAETQYF
>.|TRBV20-1|TRBJ2-3|TRBD1
TGCAGTGCTAGAGACACCGGGACAGGCGGACATACGCAGTATTTT
CSARDTGTGGHTQYF
>few|TRBV7-3|TRBJ2-3|.
TGTGCCAGCAGCCAAACCTCTGACACAGATACGCAGTATTTT
CASSQTSDTDTQYF
>.|TRBV20-1|TRBJ2-2|.
TGCAGTGCGCCCCGTCCCACCTGGGACACCGGGGAGCTGTTTTTT
CSAPRPTWDTGELFF
>.|TRBV5-6|TRBJ2-1|TRBD1
TGTGCCAGCATGCTGCGGGACAGGGGGTACAATGAGCAGTTCTTC
CASMLRDRGYNEQFF
>few|TRBV5-1|TRBJ1-2|.
TGCGCCAGCAACCATGAGGGGGCTAACTATGGCTACACCTTC
CASNHEGANYGYTF
>.|TRBV11-2|TRBJ1-2|.
TGTGCCAGCAGCTTAGGGAGGGAAGGCTACACCTTC
CASSLGREGYTF
>many|TRBV28|TRBJ2-6|.
TGTGCCAGCAGTATCCCCCCAGGGGCTGGGGCCAACGTCCTGACTTTC
CASSIPPGAGANVLTF
>few|TRBV2|TRBJ1-4|.
TGTGCCAGCAGTTATCACAGCGAAAAACTGTTTTTT
CASSYHSEKLFF
>few|TRBV7-2|TRBJ1-4|TRBD1
TGTGCCAGCAGCCTCGGGACAGGCGGGAAACTGTTTTTT
CASSLGTGGKLFF
>few|TRBV20-1|TRBJ1-5|.
TGCAGTGCTCGGGACCCTGGGGGCAATCAGCCCCAGCATTTT
CSARDPGGNQPQHF
>few|TRBV5-1|TRBJ2-1|TRBD2
TGCGCCAGCAGCAGGGCAGCGGGGGGTTCCTACAATGAGCAGTTCTTC
CASSRAAGGSYNEQFF